This passage covers 21 T cell receptor beta chains from one sample sequenced in a study of breast tumors, draining lymph nodes, adjacent tissues. MiXCR was run by TCRdb on the multiplex PCR reads, yielding one entry per CDR3 protein. Here the sample spans approximately 100,000 distinct CDR3 sequences, more than 25% being singletons. The lymph nodes were axillary draining lymph nodes from breast cancer patients. Input material: axillary lymph node tissue. These receptors were obtained from a female donor with breast cancer. Some clones in this sample may be carry-over from other donors' samples.

The genes are TRBV20-1 and TRBJ1-5; D may be TRBD1 (6 bases). V shed 1 base and J shed 6 bases, with 16 bases lying between them. Per the germline V gene, CDR1 is DFQATT and CDR2 is SNEGSKA (reference sequence). The CDR3 consists of 15 residues. The CDR3 sequence is CSARGAVWGPQPQHF. As DNA, the CDR3 is TGCAGTGCTAGAGGCGCGGTTTGGGGGCCTCAGCCCCAGCATTTT.

This clonotype occurred a few times. The rearrangement joins TRBV6-6 to TRBJ2-1; TRBD2 agrees at 8 bases. After removal of 5 bases from V and 8 bases from J, the junction contained 8 bases not matched to a gene. Germline CDR1 is MNHNY and CDR2 is SVGAGI (reference sequence). The CDR3 length is 14 residues. The DNA for the CDR3 is TGTGCCAGCAGTCACGCTAGCGGGTGGGATGAGCAGTTCTTC. This translates into CASSHASGWDEQFF.

This clonotype rates as medium-sized. The V call is TRBV29-1, the J call TRBJ2-3, with D perhaps matching TRBD2 (6 bases). This CDR3 comprises 14 residues. Germline values: CDR1 SQVTM, CDR2 ANQGSEA. The V end lost 6 bases, the J end lost 6 bases, and 19 bases lay between the germline ends. CDR3: CSVSTPEGADTQYF. CDR3 sequence (DNA): TGCAGCGTGTCCACACCGGAGGGAGCCGATACGCAGTATTTT.

This clonotype occurred a few times. V usage is TRBV28 and J usage is TRBJ2-3; D is uncertain. The CDR3 is 13 residues long. V lost 2 bases to trimming and J lost 1 base, with 4 bases between them. Germline V lookup: CDR1 MDHEN, CDR2 SYDVKM. The chain's CDR3 is CASSLTRTDTQYF. The DNA for the CDR3 is TGTGCCAGCAGTTTAACGCGCACAGATACGCAGTATTTT.

V is TRBV28 and J is TRBJ2-5; TRBD1 matches at 8 bases. Trimming at V came to 6 bases and at J to 4 bases, leaving 10 bases not matched to a gene. Per germline, CDR1 MDHEN and CDR2 SYDVKM. The CDR3 extends over 15 amino acids. The CDR3 reads CASSPRDRFPETQYF. CDR3 bases: TGTGCCAGCAGCCCAAGGGACAGGTTCCCAGAGACCCAGTACTTC. The full variable domain, completed using reference TRBV28 and TRBJ2-5, is DVKVTQSSRYLVKRTGEKVFLECVQDMDHENMFWYRQDPGLGLRLIYFSYDVKMKEKGDIPEGYSVSREKKERFSLILESASTNQTSMYLCASSPRDRFPETQYFGPGTRLLVL.

This clonotype has a count of ten or more. This chain uses TRBV27 with TRBJ1-6; 9 bases line up with TRBD1. CDR3 length: 15 amino acids. V shed 2 bases, J shed 8 bases, and the junction held 4 bases outside the gene matches. Germline V CDR1 and CDR2: MNHEY, SMNVEV (reference sequence). DNA of the CDR3: TGTGCCAGCAGTTTAATGGGACAGGGTCATTCACCCCTCCACTTT. It yields the protein CASSLMGQGHSPLHF.

This clonotype was observed at least ten times. This chain connects TRBV7-9 to TRBJ2-5, with 8 positions matching TRBD2. Germline CDR1 and CDR2: SEHNR and FQNEAQ (reference sequence). The CDR3 is 14 residues long. J lost 5 bases, V lost 3 bases, and 5 bases had no gene match. The CDR3 sequence: CASSFGGGHETQYF. The DNA of the CDR3 is TGTGCCAGCAGCTTCGGGGGGGGGCACGAGACCCAGTACTTC.

This clonotype was recorded at least ten times. The V and J genes are TRBV2 and TRBJ2-1; 15 bases fit TRBD2. The V gene end was trimmed by 7 bases and the J gene end by 8 bases; junction bases not matched to a gene: 15. The CDR3 is made up of 18 amino acids. The germline V gene encodes CDR1 SNHLY and CDR2 FYNNEI. The CDR3 nucleotides are TGTGCCAGCACTACGGGACTAGCGGGAGGTGAGGGCTGGGATGAGCAGTTCTTC. It encodes CASTTGLAGGEGWDEQFF.

This clonotype was picked up many times. For the CDR3, the DNA is TGCAGCGTTGTAGTGGGGGCACCCCCCTACGAGCAGTACTTC. Its protein is CSVVVGAPPYEQYF. The chain carries TRBV29-1 and TRBJ2-7; a weak D match, TRBD1 (6 bases). Trimming took 4 bases from V and 2 from J, leaving 15 bases between them. The CDR3 loop spans 14 amino acids. Germline CDR1 and CDR2: SQVTM and ANQGSEA.

Comments on this clonotype: A single base separates this from a much larger clone, so it may be a read error. V usage is TRBV6-5 and J usage is TRBJ2-1; 10 bases match TRBD2. The junction had 6 bases not matched to a gene; V was cut back by 4 bases and J by 3 bases. This CDR3 spans 16 amino acids. Germline assignment: CDR1 MNHEY and CDR2 SVGAGI. The CDR3 nucleotides are TGTGCCAGCAGTTGCTCGCCTAGCGGGGGCTACAATGAGCAGTTCTTC. Translation: CASSCSPSGGYNEQFF.

The chain recombines TRBV12-3 or TRBV12-4 with TRBJ2-3; D is unclear. Trimming shortened V by 5 bases and J by 1 base, and 13 bases separated the two germline ends. CDR3 length equals 15 residues. CDR3 protein: CASSPWQVGTDTQYF. In nucleotides, the CDR3 is TGTGCCAGCAGTCCCTGGCAAGTGGGCACAGATACGCAGTATTTT.

This clonotype was detected ten times or more. The chain has TRBV30 and TRBJ2-7, with TRBD2 matching over 7 bases. Germline V gene sequence: CDR1 GTSNPN, CDR2 SVGIG (reference sequence). CDR3 length: 14 residues. V lost 4 bases, J lost 5 bases, and 11 bases stayed unmatched. The CDR3 nucleotides read TGTGCCTGGAATACGGGAGGCCCTGCCAACGAGCAGTACTTC. Amino acids: CAWNTGGPANEQYF. Supplemented by reference TRBV30 and TRBJ2-7, the full variable domain reads SQTIHQWPATLVQPVGSPLSLECTVEGTSNPNLYWYRQAAGRGLQLLFYSVGIGQISSEVPQNLSASRPQDRQFILSSKKLLLSDSGFYLCAWNTGGPANEQYFGPGTRLTVT.

At least ten counts were recorded for this clonotype. J is TRBJ2-5 and V is TRBV12-5; TRBD1 matches 9 bases. After removal of 0 bases from V and 4 bases from J, the junction contained 9 bases not matched to a gene. This CDR3 contains 17 residues. From germline, CDR1 is LGHNT and CDR2 FRNRAP. For the CDR3, the DNA is TGTGCTAGTGGTTTGGTAACCTCTCGGGACAGGGTAGAGACCCAGTACTTC. This encodes CASGLVTSRDRVETQYF.

In this sample, this clonotype turned up many times. This rearrangement joins TRBV14 to TRBJ2-7, with D perhaps being TRBD1 or TRBD2 (6 bases each). The CDR3 has 13 amino acids. Trimming cost V 5 bases and J 9 bases, with 17 bases left between them. Germline CDR1 SGHDN, CDR2 FVKESK. In DNA, the CDR3 is TGTGCCAGCAGCATCACCGGGGGCACAGTGCAGTACTTC. Residues: CASSITGGTVQYF.

This chain links TRBV18 with TRBJ2-3; 7 bases align to TRBD2. From germline, CDR1 is KGHSH and CDR2 LQKENI. This CDR3 region has 15 residues. The V and J ends lost 6 bases and 5 bases, in that order; junction bases with no gene match: 11. The CDR3 spells CASSPGGPRGDTQYF. CDR3 DNA sequence: TGTGCCAGCTCCCCGGGAGGCCCGAGAGGAGATACGCAGTATTTT. Drawing the rest from reference TRBV18 and TRBJ2-3, the complete variable domain is NAGVMQNPRHLVRRRGQEARLRCSPMKGHSHVYWYRQLPEEGLKFMVYLQKENIIDESGMPKERFSAEFPKEGPSILRIQQVVRGDSAAYFCASSPGGPRGDTQYFGPGTRLTVL.

Of note for this clonotype: This CDR3 is missing its conserved last phenylalanine or tryptophan, likely due to a read error. The chain is built from TRBV5-1 and TRBJ2-5, with 8 bases fitting TRBD1. CDR3 length: 14 residues. V lost 7 bases, J lost 7 bases, and 12 bases stayed unmatched. Germline V gene data show CDR1 as SGHRS and CDR2 as YFSETQ. The CDR3 here is CASRRAGGEGTQYL. CDR3 nucleotides: TGCGCCAGCCGACGAGCAGGGGGCGAAGGGACCCAGTACCTC.

The J gene is TRBJ2-5, the V gene TRBV2; 15 bases match TRBD2. Trimming at V came to 5 bases and at J to 4 bases, leaving 2 bases not matched to a gene. The CDR3 has 15 residues. The germline V gene encodes CDR1 SNHLY and CDR2 FYNNEI. The CDR3 here is CASSWTSGRGETQYF. The CDR3 DNA is TGTGCCAGCAGTTGGACTAGCGGGAGGGGAGAGACCCAGTACTTC.

This clonotype was found many times. The chain carries TRBV3-1 and TRBJ1-2, with 7 bases lining up with TRBD1. V lost 0 bases, J lost 4 bases, and 11 bases stayed unmatched. Germline CDR1 is LGHDT and CDR2 is YNNKEL (reference sequence). The CDR3 runs 17 residues. The CDR3 DNA reads as TGTGCCAGCAGCCAAGATAAACTGAGGAGGACAGGCTATGGCTACACCTTC. It encodes CASSQDKLRRTGYGYTF.

This clonotype has at least ten counts. A much bigger clone sits one base away, suggesting this may be a read error. The CDR3 loop reads CASSLRGGVINIHPQYF. In DNA, the CDR3 is TGTGCCAGCAGCTTAAGGGGCGGGGTAATAAACATCCATCCGCAGTATTTT. The rearrangement links TRBV7-9 to TRBJ2-3; TRBD2 is a possible D gene (6 bases). Trimming pared 2 bases from V and 10 bases from J, leaving 25 bases between. The CDR3 runs to 17 residues. In germline, CDR1 is SEHNR, CDR2 FQNEAQ (reference sequence).

This clonotype was seen at least ten times. The V gene is TRBV6-5, the J gene TRBJ2-2; the match to TRBD1 covers 8 bases. Germline loops: CDR1 MNHEY, CDR2 SVGAGI. The CDR3 runs to 14 residues. V trimming: 7 bases; J trimming: 7 bases; junction bases outside the gene matches: 8. The CDR3 DNA sequence: TGTGCCAGCACCCAGGGGGCGCGTAACGGGGAGCTGTTTTTT. This gives the protein CASTQGARNGELFF.

There are many counts of this clonotype. The gene calls are TRBV6-5 and TRBJ2-3, with D perhaps TRBD1 (6 bases). Germline lookup yields CDR1 MNHEY and CDR2 SVGAGI. The V end was cut by 10 bases, the J end by 9 bases, with 23 bases between. This CDR3 has 14 amino acids. The CDR3 sequence: CATNSGTGFSTQYF. The CDR3 nucleotides read TGTGCCACCAATTCCGGTACAGGGTTTTCCACGCAGTATTTT.